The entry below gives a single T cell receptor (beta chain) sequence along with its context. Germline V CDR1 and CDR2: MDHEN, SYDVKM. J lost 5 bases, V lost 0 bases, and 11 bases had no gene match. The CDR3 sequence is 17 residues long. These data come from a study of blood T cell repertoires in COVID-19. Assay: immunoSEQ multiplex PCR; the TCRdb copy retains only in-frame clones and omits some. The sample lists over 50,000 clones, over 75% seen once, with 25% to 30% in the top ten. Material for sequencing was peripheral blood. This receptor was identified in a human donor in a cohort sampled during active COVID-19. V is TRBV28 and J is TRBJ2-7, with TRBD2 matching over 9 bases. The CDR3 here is CASSLWWLSREGDEQYF. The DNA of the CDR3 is TGTGCCAGCAGTTTATGGTGGCTATCGCGGGAGGGAGACGAGCAGTACTTC.